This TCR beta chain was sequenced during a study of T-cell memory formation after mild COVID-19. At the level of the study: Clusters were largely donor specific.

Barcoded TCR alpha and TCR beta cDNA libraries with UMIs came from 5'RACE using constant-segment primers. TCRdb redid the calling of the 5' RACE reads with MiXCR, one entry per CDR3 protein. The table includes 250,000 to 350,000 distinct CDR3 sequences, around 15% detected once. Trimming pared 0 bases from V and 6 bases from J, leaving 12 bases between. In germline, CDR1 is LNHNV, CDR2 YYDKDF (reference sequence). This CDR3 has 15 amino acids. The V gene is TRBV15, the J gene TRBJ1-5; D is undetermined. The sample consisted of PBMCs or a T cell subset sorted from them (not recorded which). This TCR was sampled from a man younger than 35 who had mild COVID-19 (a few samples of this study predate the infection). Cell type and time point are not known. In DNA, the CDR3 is TGTGCCACCAGCAGAGACGTGGGGTCTGGTCAGCCCCAGCATTTT. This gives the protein CATSRDVGSGQPQHF.